These 6 T cell receptor beta chains originate from one sample sequenced in a study of blood T cells in healthy people across ages (dated by TCRdb to between 2014 and 2016). Library construction relied on 5' RACE. The run used an Illumina HiSeq 2500. The second PCR ran for about 6 to 12 cycles and used a J-beta primer mix along with a sample-barcoded 5' primer. TCRdb reanalyzed the raw reads on its own, using fastp at Q25 for trimming and MiXCR for clone calling, and kept in-frame beta chains. Rows with a matching CDR3 protein are joined into one entry that keeps the most common DNA and genes. This sample comprises more than 800,000 distinct CDR3 sequences, about 30% of them detected only once. Clones ranked in the top ten supply 17% of the sample. Sequenced material: blood. These receptors were collected from a woman older than 75 in good health.

The gene calls are TRBV20-1 and TRBJ2-6, with D perhaps TRBD1 or TRBD2 (5 bases each). The assigned J gene may be wrong: the sequence end matches TRBJ2-1 better. The CDR3 sequence is 12 residues long. Germline-derived CDR1 and CDR2 are DFQATT and SNEGSKA (reference sequence). The CDR3 sequence: CSAGPGPNEQFF. CDR3 in DNA: TGCAGTGCGGGACCAGGCCCCAATGAGCAGTTCTTC.

This chain links TRBV12-3 or TRBV12-4 with TRBJ1-3; the D is unclear. The V gene lost 3 bases and the J gene lost 4 bases, with 4 bases spanning the gap. This CDR3 spans 12 amino acids. CDR3: CASSFRGNTIYF. The CDR3 DNA is TGTGCCAGCAGTTTCCGGGGAAACACCATATATTTT.

V usage is TRBV3-1 and J usage is TRBJ2-5; weak D call: TRBD1 (5 bases). The J call could be wrong; TRBJ2-7 is a better fit for the DNA end. This CDR3 is built from 14 residues. CDR1 and CDR2 from the germline V gene are LGHDT and YNNKEL (reference sequence). The CDR3 DNA sequence: TGTGCCAGCAGCCAAGGGGGCTTTAGGGACGAGCAGTACTTC. Translation: CASSQGGFRDEQYF.

The genes are TRBV5-5 and TRBJ1-5, with 8 bases identical to TRBD1. Germline V gene sequence: CDR1 SGHKS, CDR2 YYEKEE (reference sequence). V trimming: 7 bases; J trimming: 11 bases; junction bases outside the gene matches: 11. The CDR3 loop spans 13 amino acids. This CDR3 reads CASQKQGGQSQHF. The CDR3 region has the DNA TGTGCCAGCCAGAAACAGGGGGGCCAGTCCCAGCATTTT.

The rearrangement links TRBV12-3 or TRBV12-4 to TRBJ2-7; D call uncertain. The germline V and J ends were trimmed by 2 bases and 1 base, with 12 bases remaining between them. CDR3 size: 15 residues. The CDR3 region is CASSLPHLGSYEQYF. DNA for the CDR3: TGTGCCAGCAGTTTACCCCATTTGGGGTCCTACGAGCAGTACTTC.

This clonotype was recorded a few times. A much larger clonotype is one base distant, so this may be a read error. The chain links TRBV5-1 to TRBJ2-1; tentatively, D is TRBD1 (5 bases). V lost 0 bases, J lost 10 bases, and 14 bases lay in between. Germline CDR1 SGHRS, CDR2 YFSETQ. The CDR3 is 14 amino acids. CDR3 region: CASSLGGGRQEQFF. CDR3 DNA: TGCGCCAGCAGCTTGGGGGGCGGACGACAGGAGCAGTTCTTC.